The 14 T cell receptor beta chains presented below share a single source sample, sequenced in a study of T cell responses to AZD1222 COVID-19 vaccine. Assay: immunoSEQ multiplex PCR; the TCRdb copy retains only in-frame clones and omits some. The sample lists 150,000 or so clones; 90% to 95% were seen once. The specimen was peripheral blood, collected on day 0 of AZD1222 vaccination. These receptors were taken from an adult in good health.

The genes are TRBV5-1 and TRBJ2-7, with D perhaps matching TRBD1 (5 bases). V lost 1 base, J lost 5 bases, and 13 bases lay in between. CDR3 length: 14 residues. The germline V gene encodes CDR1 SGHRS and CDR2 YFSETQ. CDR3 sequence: CASSLSGRVDEQYF. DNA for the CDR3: TGCGCCAGCAGCTTGAGTGGCAGGGTGGACGAGCAGTACTTC.

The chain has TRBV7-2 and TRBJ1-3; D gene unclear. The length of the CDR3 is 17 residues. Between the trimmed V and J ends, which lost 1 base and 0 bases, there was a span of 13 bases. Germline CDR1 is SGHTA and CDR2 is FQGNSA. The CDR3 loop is CASSLVHFLSSGNTIYF. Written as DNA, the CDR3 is TGTGCCAGCAGCTTAGTGCATTTCCTTAGCTCTGGAAACACCATATATTTT.

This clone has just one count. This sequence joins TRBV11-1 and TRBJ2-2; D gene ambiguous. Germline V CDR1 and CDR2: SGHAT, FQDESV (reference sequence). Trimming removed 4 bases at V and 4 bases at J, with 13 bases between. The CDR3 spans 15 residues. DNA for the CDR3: TGTGCCAGCAGCTCAAGAGGTCCTTTCACCGGGGAGCTGTTTTTT. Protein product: CASSSRGPFTGELFF.

The CDR3 sequence: CASSHTRGRQGYGYTF. CDR3 nucleotides: TGCGCCAGCAGCCATACGCGGGGGCGGCAGGGCTATGGCTACACCTTC. The V gene is TRBV4-1, the J gene TRBJ1-2; a possible D gene is TRBD1 (6 bases). Trimming took 3 bases from V and 4 from J, leaving 18 bases between them. Per germline, CDR1 MGHRA and CDR2 YSYEKL. The CDR3 is 16 amino acids.

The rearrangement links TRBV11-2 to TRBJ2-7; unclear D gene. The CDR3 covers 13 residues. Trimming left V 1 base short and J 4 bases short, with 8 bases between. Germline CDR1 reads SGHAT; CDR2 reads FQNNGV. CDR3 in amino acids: CASSLVPIYEQYF. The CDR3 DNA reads TGTGCCAGCAGCTTAGTCCCGATTTACGAGCAGTACTTC.

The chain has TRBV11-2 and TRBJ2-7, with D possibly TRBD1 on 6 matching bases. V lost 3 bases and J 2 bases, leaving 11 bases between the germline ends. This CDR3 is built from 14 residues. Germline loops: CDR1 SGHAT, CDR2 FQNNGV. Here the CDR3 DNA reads TGTGCCAGCAGCTTTCCCGGACAGCCCTACGAGCAGTACTTC. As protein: CASSFPGQPYEQYF.

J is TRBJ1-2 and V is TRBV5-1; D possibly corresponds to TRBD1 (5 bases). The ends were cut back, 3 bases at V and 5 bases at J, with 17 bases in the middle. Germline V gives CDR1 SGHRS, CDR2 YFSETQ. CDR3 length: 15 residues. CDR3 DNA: TGCGCCAGCAGCTCCGGGACGGCGGCAGGGTATGGCTACACCTTC. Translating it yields CASSSGTAAGYGYTF.

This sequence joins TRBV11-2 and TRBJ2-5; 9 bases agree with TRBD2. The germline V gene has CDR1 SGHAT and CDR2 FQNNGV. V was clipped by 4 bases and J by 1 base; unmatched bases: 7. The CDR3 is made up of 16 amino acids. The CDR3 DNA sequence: TGTGCCAGCAGCTCCCTAGCGGGACAAATCCAAGAGACCCAGTACTTC. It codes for CASSSLAGQIQETQYF.

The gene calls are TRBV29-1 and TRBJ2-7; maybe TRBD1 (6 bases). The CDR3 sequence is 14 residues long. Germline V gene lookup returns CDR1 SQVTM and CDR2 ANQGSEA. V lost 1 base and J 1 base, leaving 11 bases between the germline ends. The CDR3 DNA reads TGCAGCGTTGAAGGGACAGCCGAGTCCTACGAGCAGTACTTC. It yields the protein CSVEGTAESYEQYF.

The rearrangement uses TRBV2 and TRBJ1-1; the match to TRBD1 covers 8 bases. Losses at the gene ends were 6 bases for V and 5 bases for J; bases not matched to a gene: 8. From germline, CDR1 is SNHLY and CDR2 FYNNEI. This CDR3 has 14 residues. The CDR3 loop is CASRDRVIGTEAFF. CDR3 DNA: TGTGCCAGCAGGGACAGGGTTATCGGGACTGAAGCTTTCTTT.

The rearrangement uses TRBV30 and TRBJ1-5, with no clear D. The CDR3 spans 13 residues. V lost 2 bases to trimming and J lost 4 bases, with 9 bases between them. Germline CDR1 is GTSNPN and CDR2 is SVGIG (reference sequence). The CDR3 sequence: CAWSSRPNQPQHF. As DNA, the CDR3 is TGTGCCTGGAGTAGTCGACCGAATCAGCCCCAGCATTTT. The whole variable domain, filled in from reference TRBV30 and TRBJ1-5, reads SQTIHQWPATLVQPVGSPLSLECTVEGTSNPNLYWYRQAAGRGLQLLFYSVGIGQISSEVPQNLSASRPQDRQFILSSKKLLLSDSGFYLCAWSSRPNQPQHFGDGTRLSIL.

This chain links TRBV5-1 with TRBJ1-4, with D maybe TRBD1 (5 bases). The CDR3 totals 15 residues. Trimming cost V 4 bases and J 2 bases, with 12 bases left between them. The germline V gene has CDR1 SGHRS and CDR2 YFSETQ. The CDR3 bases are TGCGCCAGCAGCCTTAGGGGTTTGACTAATGAAAAACTGTTTTTT. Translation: CASSLRGLTNEKLFF.

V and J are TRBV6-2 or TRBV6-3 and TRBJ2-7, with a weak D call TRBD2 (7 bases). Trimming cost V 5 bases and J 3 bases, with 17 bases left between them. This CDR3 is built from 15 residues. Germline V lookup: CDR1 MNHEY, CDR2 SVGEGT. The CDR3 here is CASSRTGTTRYEQYF. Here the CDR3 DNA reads TGTGCCAGCAGTCGTACAGGGACTACTCGCTACGAGCAGTACTTC.

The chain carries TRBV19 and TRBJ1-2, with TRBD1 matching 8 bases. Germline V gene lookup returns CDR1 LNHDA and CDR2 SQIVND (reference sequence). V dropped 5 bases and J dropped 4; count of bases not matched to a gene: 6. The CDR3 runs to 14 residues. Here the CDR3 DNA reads TGTGCCAGTAGTTACACAGGGGGTGCCTATGGCTACACCTTC. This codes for CASSYTGGAYGYTF.